The 21 T cell receptor beta chains given below trace back to one sample, sequenced in a study of preoperative IRX-2 immunotherapy in early breast cancer. Treatment in this sample: preoperative locoregional IRX-2 cytokine immunotherapy. Clones were read by immunoSEQ multiplex PCR, and TCRdb kept only the in-frame ones, dropping some. The sample lists about 26,000 clones; roughly 80% were seen once. The specimen was lymph node tissue, collected after IRX-2 immunotherapy. The source of these receptors is a human donor with breast cancer.

The rearrangement joins TRBV11-3 to TRBJ2-7; 9 bases are a match to TRBD1. V lost 5 bases and J lost 3; bases outside the gene matches: 5. This CDR3 has 14 amino acids. Germline V lookup: CDR1 SGHNT, CDR2 YENEEA. CDR3 protein: CASSPQGQGYEQYF. The CDR3 nucleotides read TGTGCCAGCAGCCCCCAGGGACAGGGCTACGAGCAGTACTTC.

This chain joins TRBV30 and TRBJ2-7, with D possibly TRBD1 on 5 matching bases. Trimming removed 0 bases at V and 4 bases at J, with 10 bases between. Germline V gene lookup returns CDR1 GTSNPN and CDR2 SVGIG (reference sequence). This CDR3 has 13 amino acids. This CDR3 reads CAWSVQVGYEQYF. DNA for the CDR3: TGTGCCTGGAGTGTACAGGTGGGATACGAGCAGTACTTC.

The chain is built from TRBV28 and TRBJ2-7, with TRBD1 identical over 7 bases. Germline CDR1 MDHEN, CDR2 SYDVKM. This CDR3 is 15 amino acids long. With 5 bases clipped from V and 2 bases from J, the junction kept 9 bases outside the gene matches. The CDR3 DNA follows: TGTGCCAGCAGTCCTCTCGGACAGGCCACCTACGAGCAGTACTTC. Translated: CASSPLGQATYEQYF.

The chain is built from TRBV15 and TRBJ1-1; D remains unclear. V lost 0 bases to trimming and J lost 0 bases, with 8 bases between them. The CDR3 spans 15 residues. Germline V lookup: CDR1 LNHNV, CDR2 YYDKDF (reference sequence). The CDR3 sequence: CATSRDGQMNTEAFF. The DNA of the CDR3 is TGTGCCACCAGCAGAGATGGGCAAATGAACACTGAAGCTTTCTTT.

The gene calls are TRBV19 and TRBJ1-4, with D hard to call. The CDR3 spans 17 residues. V dropped 5 bases and J dropped 0 bases, with 16 bases sitting between them. Germline values: CDR1 LNHDA, CDR2 SQIVND (reference sequence). For the CDR3, the DNA is TGTGCCAGTAGTTCCATCGGCGCGGCAGCAACTAATGAAAAACTGTTTTTT. Its protein product is CASSSIGAAATNEKLFF.

The genes are TRBV4-1 and TRBJ2-1; maybe TRBD2 (6 bases). Germline CDR1 reads MGHRA; CDR2 reads YSYEKL. CDR3 size: 15 residues. Trimming cost V 4 bases and J 0 bases, with 10 bases left between them. The CDR3 region is CASSRGESSYNEQFF. DNA for the CDR3: TGCGCCAGCAGCCGGGGGGAGAGCTCCTACAATGAGCAGTTCTTC.

The V gene is TRBV28, the J gene TRBJ1-3; D call uncertain. The CDR3 has 13 residues. Germline values: CDR1 MDHEN, CDR2 SYDVKM. V was trimmed by 3 bases and J by 0 bases, leaving 3 bases between them. The CDR3 protein is CASSFGSGNTIYF. The CDR3 DNA is TGTGCCAGCAGTTTCGGCTCTGGAAACACCATATATTTT.

The chain joins TRBV11-3 to TRBJ2-5; D is perhaps TRBD1 (5 bases). The CDR3 extends over 15 amino acids. CDR1 and CDR2 from the germline V gene are SGHNT and YENEEA. The V gene lost 5 bases and the J gene lost 4 bases, with 17 bases spanning the gap. The CDR3, as DNA: TGTGCCAGCAGCACCGACAGTACCTTCGGAGAGACCCAGTACTTC. Protein: CASSTDSTFGETQYF.

V is TRBV28 and J is TRBJ2-7; D is possibly TRBD1 (6 bases). The CDR3 length is 14 residues. V was trimmed by 3 bases and J by 7 bases, leaving 16 bases between them. Germline lookup yields CDR1 MDHEN and CDR2 SYDVKM. The CDR3 reads CASSFSHGTNEQYF. Written as DNA, the CDR3 is TGTGCCAGCAGTTTCTCCCATGGGACAAATGAGCAGTACTTC.

This clone came up once. V gene TRBV11-3 combines with J gene TRBJ2-5; D not certain. CDR3 length: 14 residues. V was shortened by 1 base and J by 0 bases, with 6 bases between the two germline ends. Germline V lookup: CDR1 SGHNT, CDR2 YENEEA. CDR3 protein: CASSLVGNQETQYF. CDR3 nucleotide sequence: TGTGCCAGCAGCTTAGTGGGCAACCAAGAGACCCAGTACTTC.

The chain couples TRBV15 to TRBJ2-7; no reliable D call. Germline loops: CDR1 LNHNV, CDR2 YYDKDF (reference sequence). The ends were cut back, 0 bases at V and 4 bases at J, with 10 bases in the middle. There are 14 residues in the CDR3. CDR3 nucleotides: TGTGCCACCAGCAGAGAGGCCCTTGGGTACGAGCAGTACTTC. It translates to CATSREALGYEQYF.

This clone is termed medium-sized. V gene TRBV6-8 combines with J gene TRBJ1-4, with 9 bases fitting TRBD1. The CDR3 is 16 amino acids. The trim removed 2 bases at V and 7 bases at J, leaving 8 bases unmatched. The V gene's germline CDR1 is MNHGY and CDR2 SAAAGT. The CDR3 here is CASSYGTGSSGEKLFF. The DNA for the CDR3 is TGTGCCAGCAGTTACGGGACAGGGTCGAGCGGTGAAAAACTGTTTTTT.

The V gene is TRBV9, the J gene TRBJ2-3; a possible D gene is TRBD2 (5 bases). The V gene lost 3 bases and the J gene lost 6 bases, with 11 bases spanning the gap. Looked up from germline, CDR1 is SGDLS and CDR2 is YYNGEE. The CDR3 has 13 amino acids. The CDR3 DNA is TGTGCCAGCAGCGCCCCGGGAATCGATACGCAGTATTTT. Protein sequence: CASSAPGIDTQYF. The full variable domain, with the rest looked up from reference TRBV9 and TRBJ2-3, is DSGVTQTPKHLITATGQRVTLRCSPRSGDLSVYWYQQSLDQGLQFLIQYYNGEERAKGNILERFSAQQFPDLHSELNLSSLELGDSALYFCASSAPGIDTQYFGPGTRLTVL.

The V call is TRBV6-8, the J call TRBJ1-5; the match to TRBD1 covers 7 bases. Germline lookup yields CDR1 MNHGY and CDR2 SAAAGT. The CDR3 runs 15 residues. V gave up 7 bases and J gave up 2 bases; unmatched junction bases: 8. Written as DNA, the CDR3 is TGTGCCAGCATTGACAGGGATGGGGGCAATCAGCCCCAGCATTTT. This sequence encodes CASIDRDGGNQPQHF.

This chain connects TRBV15 to TRBJ1-3; D gene uncertain. Trimming took off 0 bases at V and 3 bases at J, with 12 bases between the two ends. Germline values: CDR1 LNHNV, CDR2 YYDKDF (reference sequence). The CDR3 covers 16 residues. The CDR3, as DNA: TGTGCCACCAGCAGAGATATTTCAGGAGTTGGAAACACCATATATTTT. Translating gives CATSRDISGVGNTIYF.

J is TRBJ2-5 and V is TRBV7-6; 8 nucleotides line up with TRBD2. This CDR3 contains 16 residues. The V segment lost 1 base and the J segment 5 bases; nucleotides outside the gene matches: 9. Germline CDR1 and CDR2: SGHVS and FNYEAQ. The CDR3 loop reads CASSLGAGAGFETQYF. For the CDR3, the DNA is TGTGCCAGCAGCTTAGGAGCGGGAGCAGGTTTCGAGACCCAGTACTTC.

The genes are TRBV11-3 and TRBJ1-5; a possible D gene is TRBD1 (5 bases). Germline loops: CDR1 SGHNT, CDR2 YENEEA. V was shortened by 2 bases and J by 4 bases, with 12 bases between the two germline ends. CDR3 length equals 15 residues. The CDR3 nucleotides read TGTGCCAGCAGCTTAACCGACAGAGATAATCAGCCCCAGCATTTT. This codes for CASSLTDRDNQPQHF.

The chain links TRBV6-7 to TRBJ2-1; TRBD1 agrees at 7 bases. TRBV6-7 is given ORF status, its function remaining uncertain. This CDR3 comprises 15 residues. V gave up 2 bases and J gave up 2 bases; unmatched junction bases: 3. In DNA, the CDR3 is TGTGCCAGCAGTTACGACAGGGTTACCTACAATGAGCAGTTCTTC. Amino acids: CASSYDRVTYNEQFF.

CDR3 residues: CASSAEQGYEQYF. Here the CDR3 DNA reads TGTGCCAGCAGCGCCGAACAGGGTTACGAGCAGTACTTC. The chain couples TRBV6-8 to TRBJ2-7; perhaps TRBD1 as D (6 bases). V was shortened by 6 bases and J by 4 bases, with 13 bases between the two germline ends. Germline CDR1 reads MNHGY; CDR2 reads SAAAGT. The CDR3 has 13 residues.

This chain links TRBV11-3 with TRBJ1-2; tentative D call: TRBD1 (6 bases). Trimming removed 0 bases at V and 1 base at J, with 15 bases between. Germline-derived CDR1 and CDR2 are SGHNT and YENEEA. CDR3 length: 17 residues. As DNA, the CDR3 is TGTGCCAGCAGCTTAGAAGGCAGGGGTCTTGGTAACTATGGCTACACCTTC. It translates to CASSLEGRGLGNYGYTF.

In this sample, this clone turned up a few times. The J gene is TRBJ2-7, the V gene TRBV11-3, with a possible D match to TRBD1 (6 bases). This CDR3 region has 15 residues. Germline-derived CDR1 and CDR2 are SGHNT and YENEEA. Deletions cut 7 bases from V and 4 bases from J, with 20 bases between. The CDR3 protein is CASNSFRQGLYEQYF. The CDR3 DNA is TGTGCCAGCAACTCCTTCCGTCAGGGGCTTTACGAGCAGTACTTC.